The entry that follows covers one TCR beta chain sequence. In this sample, this clonotype turned up a few times. Its antigen target is currently unknown. Qualities for individual bases were not recorded, and no much larger clone is one base off. Systemically healthy Caucasian individuals from Russia, 35 to 50 in total and aged roughly 6 to 100 years, were included as donors. Each donor gave 8 to 10 milliliters of peripheral blood, drawn into EDTA-treated Vacutainer tubes. Ficoll-Paque density-gradient centrifugation was used to isolate PBMCs, with at least 6.5 million per sample. Trizol reagent was used to extract total RNA from the PBMCs, yielding at least 6 micrograms per sample. The percentages of naive CD45RAhigh/CD27high T cells were determined by flow cytometry on a PBMC aliquot from every donor. The library was prepared using 5' RACE. Sequencing instrument: Illumina HiSeq 2500. A second PCR of roughly 7 to 11 cycles was run with a J-beta primer mix and a sample-barcoded 5' primer. A unique molecular identifier was introduced onto each TCR beta cDNA molecule by a template-switch 5' adaptor carrying 12 random nucleotides. At least 2.5 million CDR3-containing paired-end reads were obtained from each sample. The Mint cDNA synthesis kit, primed by a TRBC-specific oligonucleotide, was used to synthesize first-strand cDNA from all RNA. Following uracil-DNA glycosylase treatment, all cDNA underwent a first 18-cycle PCR with the universal primers M1SS and BC2_uni_R. As for the original processing: For normalization, 1 million high-quality reads, each with a distinct molecular identifier, were randomly selected from each sample. Instead of being binned into consensus sequences, reads with shared molecular identifiers were discarded. MiTCR, run with a Q25 quality threshold and the strictest error-elimination algorithm, handled CDR3 identification, clonotype clustering and error correction. A nonparametric unseen species model with Euler transformation was used to estimate a lower bound on total TCR beta diversity. Starting from the raw public reads, TCRdb applied fastp trimming at Q25, assembled clones with MiXCR and retained in-frame beta chains. Each CDR3 protein gets just one entry, which takes the most common genes and DNA from the rows behind it. Clone size and V and J calls follow TCRdb, not the original study. The sample records about 1,800,000 distinct CDR3 sequences, 25% to 30% of which are singletons. The ten largest clones take up over 7% of the sample.

The data belong to a study of blood T cells in healthy people across ages (dated by TCRdb to the mid-2010s). With respect to the entire study: In model experiments, template switching captured roughly one uniquely barcoded TCR beta cDNA molecule for every two T cells. Using deep sequencing normalized with unique cDNA molecular identifiers, the study measured how TCR beta repertoire diversity changes with age. Donors were grouped into four age groups: young (average approximately 15 years), middle-aged (39), aged (roughly 62) and long-lived (about 90). To avoid experimental bias, donors of different ages were distributed randomly across sequencing lanes. The study analyzed two additional independent replicas of 1 million unique cDNA reads from the same blood draw for two donors, one aged 18 to 30 and one aged 80 or older. What the authors observed across the whole study: Compared with the aged group, more naive CD4+ T cells, fewer expanded clones and increased TCR diversity were shown by the long-lived group, suggesting age selection. A strong correlation was found between observed TCR beta diversity and the percentage of naive T cells measured by flow cytometry. Because profiling used bulk unsorted PBMCs, naive and antigen-experienced compartments could not be compared conclusively. Estimates of total diversity based on one million sequenced T cells were considered lower bounds and underestimates. The CMV infection status of donors was not known, potentially confounding age-related changes in expanded clonotypes. Observed TCR beta diversity per million T cells fell roughly linearly with age, and a significant reduction was already apparent by age around 40.

The CDR3 covers 14 residues, taking in both the cysteine and the phenylalanine. CDR3 DNA is the only sequence kept; it has 42 bases, read in frame from the first base. Via the germline V gene (reference sequence), CDR1 is LGHDT and CDR2 YNNKEL. V is reduced by 4 bases and J by 3 bases, leaving a spacing of 10 bases between them. The sample comprised blood. In this chain, TRBV3-1 is recombined with TRBJ1-3; the D gene cannot be resolved reliably. This TCR was recovered from a woman in her 30s in good health. The DNA is TGTGCCAGCAGCCGACGGACGATTGGAAACACCATATATTTT. This sequence encodes CASSRRTIGNTIYF.